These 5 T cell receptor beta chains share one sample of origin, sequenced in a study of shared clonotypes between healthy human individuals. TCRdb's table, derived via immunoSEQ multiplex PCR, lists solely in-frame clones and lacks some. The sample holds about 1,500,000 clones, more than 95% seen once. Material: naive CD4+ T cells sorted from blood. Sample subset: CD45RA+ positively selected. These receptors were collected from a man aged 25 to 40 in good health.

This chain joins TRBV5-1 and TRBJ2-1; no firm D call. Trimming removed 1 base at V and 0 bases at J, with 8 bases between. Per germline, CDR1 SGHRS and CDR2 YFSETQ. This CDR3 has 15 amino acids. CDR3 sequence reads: CASSLLRSSYNEQFF. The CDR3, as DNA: TGCGCCAGCAGCTTGCTCCGGAGCTCCTACAATGAGCAGTTCTTC.

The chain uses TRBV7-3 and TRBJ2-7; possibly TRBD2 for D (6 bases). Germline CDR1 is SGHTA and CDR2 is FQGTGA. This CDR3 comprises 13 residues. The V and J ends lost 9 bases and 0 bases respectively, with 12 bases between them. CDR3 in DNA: TGTGCCAGTGGTTTCGGGGGCTCCTACGAGCAGTACTTC. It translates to CASGFGGSYEQYF.

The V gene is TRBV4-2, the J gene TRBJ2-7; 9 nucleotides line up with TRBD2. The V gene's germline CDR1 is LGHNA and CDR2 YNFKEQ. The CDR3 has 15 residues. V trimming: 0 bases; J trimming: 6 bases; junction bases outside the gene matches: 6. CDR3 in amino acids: CASSQEIAGASEQYF. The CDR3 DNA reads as TGTGCCAGCAGCCAAGAGATAGCGGGAGCAAGCGAGCAGTACTTC.

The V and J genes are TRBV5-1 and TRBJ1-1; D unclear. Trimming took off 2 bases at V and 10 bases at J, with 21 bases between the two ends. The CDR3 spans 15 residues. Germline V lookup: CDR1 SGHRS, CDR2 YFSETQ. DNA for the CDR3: TGCGCCAGCAGCTTAGAACGACGGGGAACAGTTCGAGCTTTCTTT. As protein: CASSLERRGTVRAFF. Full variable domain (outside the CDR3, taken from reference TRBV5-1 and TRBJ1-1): KAGVTQTPRYLIKTRGQQVTLSCSPISGHRSVSWYQQTPGQGLQFLFEYFSETQRNKGNFPGRFSGRQFSNSRSEMNVSTLELGDSALYLCASSLERRGTVRAFFGQGTRLTVV.

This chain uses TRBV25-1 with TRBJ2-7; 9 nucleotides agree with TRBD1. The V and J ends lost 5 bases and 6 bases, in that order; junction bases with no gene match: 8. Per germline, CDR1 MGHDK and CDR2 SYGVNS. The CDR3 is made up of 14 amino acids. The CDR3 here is CASSSRTGVGEQYF. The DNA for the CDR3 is TGTGCCAGCAGTAGTAGGACAGGGGTAGGCGAGCAGTACTTC.